This is a list of T cell receptor beta chains from one sample in a study of T cell responses to AZD1222 COVID-19 vaccine. This table comes from immunoSEQ multiplex PCR, and its TCRdb copy is limited to in-frame clones, with some not included. This sample has roughly 150,000 clones, with roughly nine tenths found just once. The sample was peripheral blood, taken 28 days after the second AZD1222 dose. These TCRs come from an adult who received the AZD1222 COVID-19 vaccine. Each CDR3 is given with its conserved first and last residue. D genes are given only for firm matches. Where a row states a size, it is once, few, many or the class of an expanded clone; other rows omit it.

CDR3nt | CDR3aa | abundance | j_gene | v_gene | d_gene
TGCAGCGTTCTGGGGGGCAGGGGTACCACTGAAGCTTTCTTT | CSVLGGRGTTEAFF | - | TRBJ1-1 | TRBV29-1 | -
TGTGCCAGCAGTCACCGGGACAGATCATGGCAGTACTTC | CASSHRDRSWQYF | - | TRBJ2-7 | TRBV12-3/TRBV12-4 | TRBD1
TGTGCCAGCAGCCAAGGAGTAGGCACTGAAGCTTTCTTT | CASSQGVGTEAFF | - | TRBJ1-1 | TRBV14 | -
TGTGCCAGCACCGCGGGGGCCTCTAATGAAAAACTGTTTTTT | CASTAGASNEKLFF | - | TRBJ1-4 | TRBV9 | -
TGTGCCAGCAGCTTAGGCGGAGGGCAGGGAAATTATGGCTACACCTTC | CASSLGGGQGNYGYTF | - | TRBJ1-2 | TRBV7-9 | -
TGTGCCAGCAGTGATTGGGCAGGGGGCAATCTAGCCTACGAGCAGTACTTC | CASSDWAGGNLAYEQYF | - | TRBJ2-7 | TRBV2 | TRBD1
TGTGCCAGCAGCTTCGTAGGGGGCCGAACATCCTACGAGCAGTACTTC | CASSFVGGRTSYEQYF | - | TRBJ2-7 | TRBV11-2 | TRBD1
TGTGCCAGCAGCTTAGGGGAGAGTTCACCCCTCCACTTT | CASSLGESSPLHF | - | TRBJ1-6 | TRBV7-3 | -
TGTGCCAGCAGTCTACGGGACTTCGGGACTGAAGCTTTCTTT | CASSLRDFGTEAFF | - | TRBJ1-1 | TRBV6-5 | -
TGTGCCACCGTCCCGGGACAGAATCAGCCCCAGCATTTT | CATVPGQNQPQHF | - | TRBJ1-5 | TRBV27 | TRBD1
TGTGCCAGCAGCCAAAAAAAGGGAGCGGCATGGGATACGCAGTATTTT | CASSQKKGAAWDTQYF | - | TRBJ2-3 | TRBV3-1/TRBV3-2 | -
TGTGCCAGCAGCGTAGCTCTTCCAGATACGCAGTATTTT | CASSVALPDTQYF | - | TRBJ2-3 | TRBV9 | -
TGTGCCAGCAGCGTAGATTTCTGGCATGAAAAACTGTTTTTT | CASSVDFWHEKLFF | few | TRBJ1-4 | TRBV9 | -
TGTGCCAGCAGTTTTGGGCAGCCCTCTGCAACTAATGAAAAACTGTTTTTT | CASSFGQPSATNEKLFF | - | TRBJ1-4 | TRBV28 | -
TGTGCCAGCAGGCTAAACCGGGGGCCTGACAATGAGCAGTTCTTC | CASRLNRGPDNEQFF | - | TRBJ2-1 | TRBV6-5 | -
TGTGCCAGCAGCCAAGATCGGCCGGGCGGGAGGGCCCTCGAGCAGTACTTC | CASSQDRPGGRALEQYF | - | TRBJ2-7 | TRBV3-1/TRBV3-2 | TRBD2
TGCAGCGTGTCCCATTTGACAGGGGTGGCAGATACGCAGTATTTT | CSVSHLTGVADTQYF | - | TRBJ2-3 | TRBV29-1 | TRBD1
TGCGCCAGCAGCCAAGAAGCGGGAGTCTCTGGAAACACCATATATTTT | CASSQEAGVSGNTIYF | few | TRBJ1-3 | TRBV4-3 | -
TGTGCCAGCAGCCAGGACCTACTAGCGGGGGTCCAAGAGACCCAGTACTTC | CASSQDLLAGVQETQYF | - | TRBJ2-5 | TRBV14 | TRBD2
TGTGCCAGCAGTTTACAACCGGGACAGGGGGCCTACGAGCAGTACTTC | CASSLQPGQGAYEQYF | - | TRBJ2-7 | TRBV6-4 | TRBD1
TGTGCCAGCAGTCCATCGACAGGGTTCAATGAGCAGTTCTTC | CASSPSTGFNEQFF | - | TRBJ2-1 | TRBV27 | TRBD1
TGTGCCAGCTCACCACCAGTCAGGATTGGGGACGAGCAGTACTTC | CASSPPVRIGDEQYF | many | TRBJ2-7 | TRBV18 | -
TGTGCCAGCAGCCAATCTAAGTCCGGGGGTGTTCGAACTAATGAAAAACTGTTTTTT | CASSQSKSGGVRTNEKLFF | - | TRBJ1-4 | TRBV4-2 | -
TGTGCCAGCAGTGAAGATCAGGGTGGAAGCTACGAGCAGTACTTC | CASSEDQGGSYEQYF | - | TRBJ2-7 | TRBV6-1 | -
TGTGCCAGCAGCTTATCGAGAGGGGACTACAATGAGCAGTTCTTC | CASSLSRGDYNEQFF | - | TRBJ2-1 | TRBV7-2 | -
TGTGCCAGCAGCTTCTCGAGGGCTGTTGGAAACACCATATATTTT | CASSFSRAVGNTIYF | - | TRBJ1-3 | TRBV5-6 | -
TGTGCCAGCAGGCCCAGAGGAGGGAGAGGTGACGGAGGTGAAGCTTTCTTT | CASRPRGGRGDGGEAFF | once | TRBJ1-1 | TRBV27 | -
TGTGCCAGCAGTGAGGACAGGGAAGCTTTCTTT | CASSEDREAFF | once | TRBJ1-1 | TRBV2 | TRBD1
TGTGCCAGCAGCCCGCGACTAGCGGGAGGTTGGAATGAGCAGTTCTTC | CASSPRLAGGWNEQFF | - | TRBJ2-1 | TRBV5-6 | TRBD2
TGTGCCAGCAGTTTTGGACTCTCAAGGAATGAGCAGTTCTTC | CASSFGLSRNEQFF | - | TRBJ2-1 | TRBV7-9 | -
TGCGCCAGCAGCCAAGCCCAGGGCGGAGGGAATGAAAAACTGTTTTTT | CASSQAQGGGNEKLFF | - | TRBJ1-4 | TRBV4-3 | -
TGTGCCAGCAGTTTATGGGCGGGGGCTGACACTGAAGCTTTCTTT | CASSLWAGADTEAFF | - | TRBJ1-1 | TRBV27 | -
TGTGCCAGCAGCTATAGGGGCTCTGGGGCCAACGTCCTGACTTTC | CASSYRGSGANVLTF | - | TRBJ2-6 | TRBV5-8 | -
TGTGCCAGCTCACCCCCCTCCGACAGGGGGGTACACACCTTC | CASSPPSDRGVHTF | - | TRBJ1-2 | TRBV18 | TRBD1
TGCGCCAGCAGCTTGAGCAGAGCGGGTAGCACAGATACGCAGTATTTT | CASSLSRAGSTDTQYF | - | TRBJ2-3 | TRBV5-1 | -
TGTGCCAGCAGCAAGACAGGTTCTTACGAGCAGTACTTC | CASSKTGSYEQYF | - | TRBJ2-7 | TRBV6-2/TRBV6-3 | -
TGTGCCAGCAGCCGGGCGGGTTCCAATCAGCCCCAGCATTTT | CASSRAGSNQPQHF | - | TRBJ1-5 | TRBV7-9 | -
TGTGCCAGCAGCTTGGCTCTAGCGGGCAGCACAGATACGCAGTATTTT | CASSLALAGSTDTQYF | - | TRBJ2-3 | TRBV5-6 | TRBD2
TGTGCCAGCTCTAAAGGACTTTATGAGTTCTTC | CASSKGLYEFF | - | TRBJ2-1 | TRBV12-3/TRBV12-4 | -
TGCAGCGTTGGATCTGGGATCCACGAGCAGTACTTC | CSVGSGIHEQYF | - | TRBJ2-7 | TRBV29-1 | -
TGTGCCAGCAGCTTGGGGACAGGAATGGTTCAGCCCCAGCATTTT | CASSLGTGMVQPQHF | - | TRBJ1-5 | TRBV5-6 | TRBD1
TGTGCCGGGGGTAGGAACGAGCAGTACTTC | CAGGRNEQYF | - | TRBJ2-7 | TRBV21-1 | -
TGCGCCAGCAGCTTGGCTGGGCAGGACACTGAAGCTTTCTTT | CASSLAGQDTEAFF | - | TRBJ1-1 | TRBV5-1 | -
TGCGCCAGCAGTGCTTTGACCTTGAGTGAAGCTTTCTTT | CASSALTLSEAFF | - | TRBJ1-1 | TRBV5-1 | -
TGCGCCAGCAGCTTCCAGGGGGCTAATGAAAAACTGTTTTTT | CASSFQGANEKLFF | - | TRBJ1-4 | TRBV5-1 | TRBD1
TGTGCCAGCAGTACGACAGGGGGCCTTGAGCAGTTCTTC | CASSTTGGLEQFF | few | TRBJ2-1 | TRBV9 | TRBD1
TGTGCCAGCAGCTCAGAGCGGTTCACAGATACGCAGTATTTT | CASSSERFTDTQYF | - | TRBJ2-3 | TRBV11-2 | -